Below, one T cell receptor beta chain is given with its context. Its antigen is unidentified. This specimen belongs to a study of cytomegalovirus exposure and HLA in healthy donors. General study results and limits: With high specificity and sensitivity, the classifier reportedly diagnosed cytomegalovirus status. Later analysis showed TCR association rates varying by HLA locus, highest for DRB1 and lowest for HLA-C.

The study ran its PCR with 60 Vbeta and 13 Jbeta primers. Clones were read by immunoSEQ multiplex PCR, and TCRdb kept only the in-frame ones, dropping some. Of under 150,000 clones listed, about 80% are singletons. Participants comprised healthy donors of bone marrow. Unrecorded immune exposures were likely, despite nominal health at sampling. V was cut by 5 bases and J by 1 base, with 14 bases left in between. The length of the CDR3 is 16 residues. Germline-derived CDR1 and CDR2 are SGHTA and FQGNSA. The chain employs TRBV7-2 and TRBJ2-2; D might be TRBD1 (6 bases). Sequencing was performed on PBMCs. The TCR comes from a middle-aged woman in good health and CMV-seronegative. CDR3 bases: TGTGCCAGCAGCCGCACAGGGTGGCTGAACACCGGGGAGCTGTTTTTT. It translates to CASSRTGWLNTGELFF.